The 14 T cell receptor beta chains given below trace back to one sample, sequenced in a study of cytomegalovirus exposure and HLA in healthy donors (dated by TCRdb to about 2017). The library relied on the immunoSEQ multiplex PCR assay. Here the immuneACCESS table is served through TCRdb, limited to in-frame sequences with V and J called. Missing clones are a known gap in these copies; in checked studies unresolved V genes cover under half, and the rest lacks a known reason. The sample contains approximately 59,000 clones, roughly 93% of them found a single time. The top ten hold about 1.5% of the sample. Sample: PBMCs. These receptors were collected from a woman aged 18-29 years in good health and CMV-seropositive.

The rearrangement uses TRBV11-3 and TRBJ2-2, with 9 bases aligning to TRBD2. Germline CDR1 is SGHNT and CDR2 is YENEEA. This CDR3 is built from 18 residues. Germline trimming cut 0 bases from V and 7 bases from J; bases unmatched to any gene: 12. The CDR3 loop reads CASSLDRLAGKSGGELFF. CDR3 nucleotide sequence: TGTGCCAGCAGCTTAGATCGGCTAGCGGGGAAAAGTGGCGGGGAGCTGTTTTTT.

The sample holds one count of this clone. J is TRBJ2-2 and V is TRBV14; TRBD2 agrees at 7 bases. Germline-derived CDR1 and CDR2 are SGHDN and FVKESK. The length of the CDR3 is 14 residues. With 4 bases clipped from V and 4 bases from J, the junction kept 3 bases outside the gene matches. DNA for the CDR3: TGTGCCAGCAGCCCGTCGGGAGGCACCGGGGAGCTGTTTTTT. It translates to CASSPSGGTGELFF.

Written as DNA, the CDR3 is TGTGCCAGCTCACCACCGGGCGGACTAGCGGGAGGTAATGAGCAGTTCTTC. As protein: CASSPPGGLAGGNEQFF. The gene calls are TRBV18 and TRBJ2-1; TRBD2 matches at 14 bases. The trim removed 0 bases at V and 7 bases at J, leaving 5 bases unmatched. Germline V gene sequence: CDR1 KGHSH, CDR2 LQKENI. The CDR3 contains 17 residues.

The chain links TRBV28 to TRBJ1-4, with D possibly matching TRBD1 (5 bases). CDR3 length: 15 residues. V was cut by 5 bases and J by 5 bases, with 15 bases left in between. The germline CDR1 and CDR2 sequences are MDHEN and SYDVKM. The CDR3 DNA follows: TGTGCCAGCAGTGACTGGCCCTCAGGGAATGAAAAACTGTTTTTT. The encoded protein is CASSDWPSGNEKLFF. Complete variable domain (other parts from reference TRBV28 and TRBJ1-4): DVKVTQSSRYLVKRTGEKVFLECVQDMDHENMFWYRQDPGLGLRLIYFSYDVKMKEKGDIPEGYSVSREKKERFSLILESASTNQTSMYLCASSDWPSGNEKLFFGSGTQLSVL.

This sequence joins TRBV11-2 and TRBJ2-7; possible D gene TRBD1, 6 bases. Per the germline V gene, CDR1 is SGHAT and CDR2 is FQNNGV. The CDR3 spans 19 residues. V lost 5 bases, J lost 0 bases, and 26 bases lay in between. The CDR3 protein is CASSIFRAGQKGSSYEQYF. The CDR3 nucleotides are TGTGCCAGCAGCATATTTCGAGCTGGACAGAAAGGGAGCTCCTACGAGCAGTACTTC.

V gene TRBV25-1 combines with J gene TRBJ2-3; possible D gene TRBD1, 5 bases. Germline values: CDR1 MGHDK, CDR2 SYGVNS. The length of the CDR3 is 17 residues. Trimming took off 0 bases at V and 0 bases at J, with 13 bases between the two ends. The CDR3 sequence: CASSEYRGGSSTDTQYF. Here the CDR3 DNA reads TGTGCCAGCAGTGAATATAGGGGTGGCAGTAGCACAGATACGCAGTATTTT.

This clone was found once. The chain links TRBV5-5 to TRBJ1-4, with TRBD1 identical over 9 bases. V shed 6 bases, J shed 8 bases, and the junction held 14 bases outside the gene matches. This CDR3 has 16 residues. The V gene's germline CDR1 is SGHKS and CDR2 YYEKEE (reference sequence). The CDR3 DNA sequence: TGTGCCAGCACCCGCCAGCCGGGACAGGGAGCAGAAAAACTGTTTTTT. It is translated as CASTRQPGQGAEKLFF.

This chain connects TRBV7-2 to TRBJ1-2; 12 bases map to TRBD1. The CDR3 extends over 14 amino acids. V lost 6 bases to trimming and J lost 9 bases; unmatched junction nucleotides: 8. Germline V lookup: CDR1 SGHTA, CDR2 FQGNSA. CDR3 loop: CASRKPGTGGSYTF. The DNA of the CDR3 is TGTGCCAGCAGGAAACCCGGGACAGGGGGCAGCTACACCTTC.

The chain joins TRBV5-1 to TRBJ1-4, with D possibly TRBD1 on 5 matching bases. This CDR3 is built from 15 residues. CDR1 and CDR2 (germline): SGHRS, YFSETQ. Trimming stripped 2 bases from V and 4 bases from J, with 12 bases between. The CDR3 coding sequence is TGCGCCAGCAGCTTTGACAGCTCGGATAATGAAAAACTGTTTTTT. It yields the protein CASSFDSSDNEKLFF.

V is TRBV21-1 and J is TRBJ1-1; the table's D call, TRBD1, was not checked against the DNA. TRBV21-1 is a known pseudogene. The CDR3 covers 15 residues. CDR3 protein: CASSKLPGKNTEAFF. CDR3 nucleotides: TGTGCCAGCAGCAAACTGCCAGGGAAGAACACTGAAGCTTTCTTT.

The chain links TRBV30 to TRBJ1-1; TRBD1 matches 7 bases. Germline lookup yields CDR1 GTSNPN and CDR2 SVGIG (reference sequence). This CDR3 has 11 residues. J was trimmed by 4 bases and V by 6 bases; bases with no gene match: 2. The DNA of the CDR3 is TGTGCCTGCCACAGGGGCACTGAAGCTTTCTTT. As protein: CACHRGTEAFF.

This clone is a singleton in its sample. The chain carries TRBV5-5 and TRBJ2-7, with 7 nucleotides matching TRBD2. Germline V CDR1 and CDR2: SGHKS, YYEKEE (reference sequence). Losses at the gene ends were 7 bases for V and 2 bases for J; bases not matched to a gene: 6. The CDR3 sequence is 13 residues long. The CDR3 is CASLGEGPYEQYF. The CDR3, as DNA: TGTGCCAGCTTAGGGGAGGGCCCCTACGAGCAGTACTTC.

The chain recombines TRBV6-4 with TRBJ2-1, with no clear D. V was trimmed by 4 bases and J by 8 bases, leaving 3 bases between them. Looked up from germline, CDR1 is MRHNA and CDR2 is SNTAGT. This CDR3 contains 10 residues. The CDR3 here is CASSVYEQFF. CDR3 bases: TGTGCCAGCAGTGTCTATGAGCAGTTCTTC.

The chain has TRBV10-2 and TRBJ1-3, with D unresolved. The CDR3 spans 15 residues. The germline CDR1 and CDR2 sequences are WSHSY and SAAADI. V was shortened by 1 base and J by 0 bases, with 7 bases between the two germline ends. Here the CDR3 reads CASSELTTSGNTIYF. In DNA, the CDR3 is TGCGCCAGCAGTGAGTTAACTACCTCTGGAAACACCATATATTTT.